This TCR beta chain was recovered during a study of patients and donors after allogeneic stem cell transplantation. This clonotype has more than one count but fewer than ten. TCRdb fed the RT-PCR reads into MiXCR, producing one record per CDR3 protein. The repertoire includes some 24,000 distinct CDR3 sequences, under 55% of them detected once, and around 72% sits in the top ten. CDR3 length equals 14 residues. V was pared by 6 bases and J by 3 bases, with 14 bases between. The source of this sequence is a human donor who was either an allogeneic HSCT recipient or a stem cell or donor lymphocyte infusion donor (not recorded which). It is not recorded whose cells these are; they may come from a transplant donor. Specimen: blood, either unsorted or a sorted T cell fraction (not recorded which). This chain connects TRBV12-3 or TRBV12-4 to TRBJ1-2, with D unclear. The CDR3 bases are TGTGCCAGCAGCCAAAGGACGGATTACTATGGCTACACCTTC. It specifies CASSQRTDYYGYTF.